The 32 T cell receptor beta chains below were found in one sample sequenced in a study of CXCR3-negative and CXCR3-positive naive CD8 T cells (dated by TCRdb to the late 2010s). Summary of the overall study and its limitations: Compared with CXCR3-negative naive cells, CXCR3-positive naive cells had TRB CDR3s with higher hydrophobicity (lower Kidera factor 4), lower energy, and higher strength and volume indices.

The data were produced on a NextSeq 550. The Human TCR Profiling Kit (MiLaboratory) was used to prepare UMI-labeled 5' RACE TRB cDNA libraries. TCRdb reprocessed the reads and lists each CDR3 protein sequence as a single entry, with no DNA. This sample's table contains about 120,000 distinct CDR3 sequences. The ten biggest clones cover around 0.36% of the sample. For these receptors, no antigen is known. Sequencing input: naive CXCR3+ CD8+ T cells from blood. The sample's cell subset or site, from its label and the paper: CD45RO-CCR7+CD27+CD95- naive CD8+ T cells expressing CXCR3 (TNR3+). The receptors stem from a human donor in good health. Some clones in this sample may be carry-over from other donors' samples.

V gene TRBV23-1 combines with J gene TRBJ2-4; the TCRdb call, TRBD1, lacks DNA for checking. TRBV23-1 is reported as an ORF; its role is uncertain. The CDR3 is 15 amino acids. The CDR3 loop is CASSPQQVTKNIQYF.

The chain uses TRBV13 and TRBJ2-7; TCRdb proposes TRBD1, but this gene call is untestable without DNA. The CDR3 loop spans 12 amino acids. The germline CDR1 and CDR2 sequences are PRHDT and FYEKMQ (reference sequence). Here the CDR3 reads CASTPTDHEQYF. The full variable domain, completed using reference TRBV13 and TRBJ2-7, is AAGVIQSPRHLIKEKRETATLKCYPIPRHDTVYWYQQGPGQDPQFLISFYEKMQSDKGSIPDRFSAQQFSDYHSELNMSSLELGDSALYFCASTPTDHEQYFGPGTRLTVT.

The V call is TRBV30, the J call TRBJ2-7; TCRdb indicates TRBD1, and absent DNA this call remains unverified. CDR3 size: 13 residues. Germline values: CDR1 GTSNPN, CDR2 SVGIG (reference sequence). Here the CDR3 reads CAWSAGDAYEQYF.

The chain has TRBV27 and TRBJ2-1; without DNA, the TCRdb call of TRBD1 cannot be checked. Germline V lookup: CDR1 MNHEY, CDR2 SMNVEV (reference sequence). CDR3 length equals 13 residues. CDR3 sequence reads: CASSSGTENEQFF.

J is TRBJ1-5 and V is TRBV6-6. The CDR3 extends over 11 amino acids. The germline CDR1 and CDR2 sequences are MNHNY and SVGAGI (reference sequence). The CDR3 sequence: CASRDNQPQHF.

The V and J genes are TRBV29-1 and TRBJ2-1; TCRdb calls TRBD1, which cannot be checked without DNA. Looked up from germline, CDR1 is SQVTM and CDR2 is ANQGSEA. The CDR3 is made up of 14 amino acids. CDR3 in amino acids: CSVYGGQGYNEQFF.

V usage is TRBV7-9 and J usage is TRBJ2-2; TCRdb designates TRBD1, a call that cannot be tested without DNA. Germline V CDR1 and CDR2: SEHNR, FQNEAQ (reference sequence). The CDR3 has 15 amino acids. Here the CDR3 reads CASNLREIDTGELFF.

The chain joins TRBV28 to TRBJ1-1. Germline V gene sequence: CDR1 MDHEN, CDR2 SYDVKM. CDR3 length: 13 residues. The CDR3 protein is CASSVLRNTEAFF.

V usage is TRBV7-9 and J usage is TRBJ2-1; TCRdb names TRBD2, which stays unverified in the absence of DNA. This CDR3 is built from 16 residues. CDR1 is SEHNR, CDR2 FQNEAQ, per germline (reference sequence). CDR3 loop: CASSSPVGLAGAEQFF.

The chain is built from TRBV7-9 and TRBJ2-7; the TCRdb call, TRBD1, lacks DNA for checking. Germline CDR1 and CDR2: SEHNR and FQNEAQ (reference sequence). The CDR3 loop spans 13 amino acids. The CDR3 is CASSLAPLYEQYF.

The gene calls are TRBV29-1 and TRBJ2-2; TCRdb designates TRBD1, a call that cannot be tested without DNA. Germline CDR1 reads SQVTM; CDR2 reads ANQGSEA. The CDR3 is 13 residues long. The CDR3 protein is CSGTGVIAGELFF.

CDR3 sequence: CASSYSGWETQYF. The V call is TRBV6-5, the J call TRBJ2-5. Germline-derived CDR1 and CDR2 are MNHEY and SVGAGI. CDR3 length equals 13 residues.

This sequence joins TRBV25-1 and TRBJ2-1; TCRdb proposes TRBD1, but this gene call is untestable without DNA. This CDR3 contains 17 residues. Germline V CDR1 and CDR2: MGHDK, SYGVNS. The CDR3 reads CASRGSMRGATYNEQFF.

J is TRBJ2-3 and V is TRBV29-1; the TCRdb D gene call, TRBD1, has no DNA to confirm it. The CDR3 covers 14 residues. Germline-derived CDR1 and CDR2 are SQVTM and ANQGSEA. The CDR3 loop reads CSVEGAGSTDTQYF.

The chain links TRBV5-1 to TRBJ1-2. The CDR3 has 16 residues. CDR1 is SGHRS and CDR2 is YFSETQ in the germline V gene. This CDR3 reads CASSLNGGTSNYGYTF.

This chain links TRBV3-1 with TRBJ2-3; TCRdb's D gene call, TRBD2, goes unchecked for lack of DNA. The CDR3 covers 16 residues. The germline V gene encodes CDR1 LGHDT and CDR2 YNNKEL (reference sequence). This chain's CDR3 is CASSQEPEGGADTQYF.

The J gene is TRBJ2-2, the V gene TRBV27; the TRBD2 assignment by TCRdb is unverifiable without DNA. Looked up from germline, CDR1 is MNHEY and CDR2 is SMNVEV (reference sequence). The CDR3 consists of 16 residues. This chain's CDR3 is CASSLSTGPVTGELFF.

J is TRBJ2-7 and V is TRBV20-1; TCRdb returns TRBD2, unconfirmable since there is no DNA. The CDR3 covers 16 residues. Germline assignment: CDR1 DFQATT and CDR2 SNEGSKA (reference sequence). The CDR3 region is CSARDLSGGSSYEQYF.

CDR3 region: CASSQEGEPSSYNEQFF. The chain couples TRBV4-1 to TRBJ2-1. The CDR3 consists of 17 residues. Germline lookup yields CDR1 MGHRA and CDR2 YSYEKL.

The chain carries TRBV6-1 and TRBJ2-2; TCRdb picks TRBD1, but there is no DNA to check that call. Germline values: CDR1 MNHNS, CDR2 SASEGT. The length of the CDR3 is 17 residues. The CDR3 here is CASPSQGESAPTGELFF.

The chain links TRBV27 to TRBJ2-1; the D call of TRBD1 rests on TCRdb alone, since no DNA is present to check it. From germline, CDR1 is MNHEY and CDR2 SMNVEV (reference sequence). The CDR3 consists of 14 residues. The CDR3 protein is CASSLSGQDNEQFF.

The rearrangement links TRBV7-8 to TRBJ2-3; the TCRdb call, TRBD1, lacks DNA for checking. Germline-derived CDR1 and CDR2 are SGHVS and FQNEAQ. The CDR3 extends over 17 amino acids. CDR3 sequence: CASSYDQTGQGSDTQYF.

The V gene is TRBV27, the J gene TRBJ2-7; with no DNA, the TCRdb D assignment of TRBD1 cannot be verified. The CDR3 has 14 amino acids. The germline gives CDR1 MNHEY, CDR2 SMNVEV (reference sequence). The CDR3 loop reads CASSESDGTYEQYF.

The rearrangement uses TRBV5-1 and TRBJ2-7; TCRdb selects TRBD1, and the lack of DNA leaves this call unchecked. The CDR3 has 13 residues. Germline CDR1 and CDR2: SGHRS and YFSETQ. CDR3 sequence reads: CASSVYQGYEQYF.

This chain joins TRBV6-5 and TRBJ2-7. The CDR3 consists of 13 residues. Germline-derived CDR1 and CDR2 are MNHEY and SVGAGI. The CDR3 spells CASNRGTPYEQYF.

The chain has TRBV6-2 or TRBV6-3 and TRBJ1-5; the TCRdb call, TRBD1, lacks DNA for checking. CDR1 MNHEY and CDR2 SVGEGT come from the germline V gene. This CDR3 spans 12 amino acids. CDR3 amino acids: CASSPGWEPQHF.

The V gene is TRBV7-9, the J gene TRBJ2-3; as DNA is missing, the TRBD1 call by TCRdb cannot be tested. The CDR3 is 14 residues long. Per germline, CDR1 SEHNR and CDR2 FQNEAQ (reference sequence). This CDR3 is CASSLLGPGDTQYF.

The chain is built from TRBV28 and TRBJ1-3; TCRdb indicates TRBD1, and absent DNA this call remains unverified. Germline V gene sequence: CDR1 MDHEN, CDR2 SYDVKM. This CDR3 has 16 amino acids. CDR3 residues: CASNQNRGLSGNTIYF.

The chain combines TRBV15 with TRBJ2-3; absent DNA, TCRdb's TRBD2 call cannot be checked. CDR3 size: 15 residues. Looked up from germline, CDR1 is LNHNV and CDR2 is YYDKDF (reference sequence). The CDR3 region is CATSSLSGGLDTQYF. Together with reference TRBV15 and TRBJ2-3, the CDR3 gives the full variable domain: DAMVIQNPRYQVTQFGKPVTLSCSQTLNHNVMYWYQQKSSQAPKLLFHYYDKDFNNEADTPDNFQSRRPNTSFCFLDIRSPGLGDTAMYLCATSSLSGGLDTQYFGPGTRLTVL.

V is TRBV12-3 or TRBV12-4 and J is TRBJ2-2. This CDR3 has 14 residues. The CDR3 sequence: CASSLVRLHGELFF.

V gene TRBV11-2 combines with J gene TRBJ2-7; there is no DNA to check the TCRdb D call of TRBD1. The V gene's germline CDR1 is SGHAT and CDR2 FQNNGV. CDR3 length equals 15 residues. The CDR3 region is CASSLGRGPRDEQYF.

The J gene is TRBJ2-7, the V gene TRBV9; TCRdb calls TRBD1, which cannot be checked without DNA. Germline CDR1 is SGDLS and CDR2 is YYNGEE. The CDR3 spans 16 residues. CDR3 loop: CASSASGQIASYEQYF.